Below, 13 T cell receptor beta chains from the same sample are listed, as sequenced in a study of metastatic and nonmetastatic thyroid tumors. TCRdb called clones again from the PCR reads with MiXCR. The table lists 45,000 to 55,000 clones, around 23% of them singletons. Until they underwent thyroid surgery, no patient had received any treatment. Source material: blood. These receptors all come from a male donor with papillary thyroid cancer or a benign thyroid nodule (not recorded which). Some clones in this sample may be carry-over from other donors' samples.

Details on this clone: The conserved phenylalanine or tryptophan normally closing the CDR3 is absent here, so this likely arose from a read error. The V and J genes are TRBV30 and TRBJ2-7; D is perhaps TRBD2 (6 bases). This CDR3 contains 12 residues. V lost 5 bases to trimming and J lost 5 bases, with 13 bases between them. CDR1 is GTSNPN and CDR2 is SVGIG in the germline V gene (reference sequence). The DNA for the CDR3 is TGTGCCTGGGGGGGGATGGTAAACGAGCAGTACCTC. Its translation is CAWGGMVNEQYL.

This clone was counted many times. CDR3 sequence: CASSHTDILYGGYTF. The CDR3 DNA reads as TGTGCCAGCAGTCATACGGACATCCTCTATGGGGGCTACACCTTC. The rearrangement uses TRBV6-1 and TRBJ1-2, with D possibly matching TRBD1 (5 bases). Germline CDR1 reads MNHNS; CDR2 reads SASEGT. The CDR3 runs 15 residues. V was shortened by 5 bases and J by 8 bases, with 21 bases between the two germline ends.

In its sample, this clone is medium-sized. The chain combines TRBV19 with TRBJ2-7, with D hard to call. The CDR3 runs 13 residues. Germline loops: CDR1 LNHDA, CDR2 SQIVND (reference sequence). V lost 5 bases and J 3 bases, leaving 11 bases between the germline ends. The CDR3 spells CASSDGPHYEQYF. The CDR3 bases are TGTGCCAGTAGTGACGGACCTCACTACGAGCAGTACTTC. Full variable domain (outside the CDR3, taken from reference TRBV19 and TRBJ2-7): DGGITQSPKYLFRKEGQNVTLSCEQNLNHDAMYWYRQDPGQGLRLIYYSQIVNDFQKGDIAEGYSVSREKKESFPLTVTSAQKNPTAFYLCASSDGPHYEQYFGPGTRLTVT.

This clone was recorded once. The CDR3 region has the DNA TGTGCCAGTAGTATAGTCCTGGGACAGGGTTCTCTCGAGCAGTACTTC. Its protein is CASSIVLGQGSLEQYF. V and J are TRBV19 and TRBJ2-7, with 9 nucleotides matching TRBD1. This CDR3 comprises 16 residues. The V and J ends lost 1 base and 6 bases, in that order; junction bases with no gene match: 10. The germline V gene encodes CDR1 LNHDA and CDR2 SQIVND (reference sequence).

CDR3: CSARVGQLNTEAFF. The CDR3 DNA is TGCAGTGCTAGAGTGGGGCAGTTGAACACTGAAGCTTTCTTT. This chain uses TRBV20-1 with TRBJ1-1; perhaps TRBD1 as D (5 bases). Looked up from germline, CDR1 is DFQATT and CDR2 is SNEGSKA (reference sequence). The CDR3 is 14 residues long. V was shortened by 1 base and J by 0 bases, with 9 bases between the two germline ends.

This clone was recorded at least ten times. The chain uses TRBV10-2 and TRBJ2-5; TRBD2 matches 7 bases. The CDR3 spans 14 residues. Germline-derived CDR1 and CDR2 are WSHSY and SAAADI. Trimming cost V 7 bases and J 1 base; bases outside gene matches: 6. The CDR3 DNA reads as TGCGCCAGCAAAGGCGGCGGGGGCCAAGAGACCCAGTACTTC. Amino acid sequence: CASKGGGGQETQYF.

This clone turned up a few times. The gene calls are TRBV28 and TRBJ2-3, with D unclear. Between the trimmed V and J ends, which lost 6 bases and 2 bases, there was a span of 15 bases. The CDR3 contains 15 residues. Per the germline V gene, CDR1 is MDHEN and CDR2 is SYDVKM. The CDR3 reads CASSPETRYTDTQYF. The DNA for the CDR3 is TGTGCCAGCAGCCCAGAGACGAGATACACAGATACGCAGTATTTT.

This clone was recorded at least ten times. The chain carries TRBV7-2 and TRBJ1-1; D is perhaps TRBD1 (5 bases). V shed 0 bases and J shed 4 bases, with 9 bases lying between them. Germline V CDR1 and CDR2: SGHTA, FQGNSA. This CDR3 is built from 14 residues. CDR3 sequence: CASSLAWQGTEAFF. CDR3 sequence (DNA): TGTGCCAGCAGCTTAGCGTGGCAGGGCACTGAAGCTTTCTTT.

By sample share, this clone is medium-sized. The chain has TRBV30 and TRBJ1-6; 8 bases map to TRBD1. V lost 2 bases, J lost 9 bases, and 15 bases stayed unmatched. Germline loops: CDR1 GTSNPN, CDR2 SVGIG (reference sequence). This CDR3 region has 17 residues. CDR3 DNA sequence: TGTGCCTGGAGTTCCCGGACTGGGACAGGCCTTGGTTCACCCCTCCACTTT. It yields the protein CAWSSRTGTGLGSPLHF.

At least ten counts were recorded for this clone. The chain employs TRBV19 and TRBJ1-1; no definite D call. The CDR3 has 14 amino acids. Trimming took off 2 bases at V and 0 bases at J, with 7 bases between the two ends. Germline V gene lookup returns CDR1 LNHDA and CDR2 SQIVND (reference sequence). CDR3 loop: CASSITGMNTEAFF. The CDR3 region has the DNA TGTGCCAGTAGTATAACGGGAATGAACACTGAAGCTTTCTTT.

Concerning this clone: Germline and junction disagree at one end, which may indicate a read error. The V gene is TRBV20-1, the J gene TRBJ2-2; 9 nucleotides line up with TRBD2. CDR1 DFQATT and CDR2 SNEGSKA come from the germline V gene (reference sequence). The CDR3 spans 18 residues. CDR3 coding DNA: TGCAGTGCTCCGAGTGTCGGTGGCGGGAGGGCCGTTACTAGGGAGCTGTCTTTT. This encodes CSAPSVGGGRAVTRELSF.

This clone was seen ten or more times. The V gene is TRBV5-1, the J gene TRBJ2-1; 8 bases line up with TRBD2. Unmatched junction bases numbered 6, after V lost 2 bases and J lost 8 bases. The germline gives CDR1 SGHRS, CDR2 YFSETQ. The CDR3 runs to 14 residues. The CDR3 here is CASSFPGGPYEQFF. The CDR3 DNA sequence: TGCGCCAGCAGCTTCCCGGGAGGGCCTTATGAGCAGTTCTTC.

In its sample, this clone was seen many times. This may arise from a read error, as a much more abundant clone is one base away. Within the sample, other DNA sequences also encode this same CDR3. The rearrangement links TRBV18 to TRBJ2-1; 12 bases are shared with TRBD1. Germline V gives CDR1 KGHSH, CDR2 LQKENI. V shed 5 bases and J 6 bases; nucleotides not matched to a gene: 5. The CDR3 consists of 15 residues. DNA of the CDR3: TGTGCCAGCTCAGCTGGGACAGGGGGCTTCAATGAGCAGTTCTTC. This gives the protein CASSAGTGGFNEQFF.